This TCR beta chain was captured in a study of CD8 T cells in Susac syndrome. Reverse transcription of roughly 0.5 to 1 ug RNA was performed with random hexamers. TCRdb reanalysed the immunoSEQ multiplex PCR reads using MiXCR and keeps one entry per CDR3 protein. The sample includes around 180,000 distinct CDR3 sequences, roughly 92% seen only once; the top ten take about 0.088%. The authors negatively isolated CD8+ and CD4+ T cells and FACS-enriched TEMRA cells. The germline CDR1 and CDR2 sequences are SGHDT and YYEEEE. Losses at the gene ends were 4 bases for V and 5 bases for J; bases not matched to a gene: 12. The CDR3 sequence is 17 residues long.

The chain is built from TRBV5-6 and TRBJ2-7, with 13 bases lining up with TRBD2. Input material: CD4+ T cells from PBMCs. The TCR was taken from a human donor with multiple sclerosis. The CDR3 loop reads CASSRTGTSGNRHEQYF. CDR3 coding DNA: TGTGCCAGCAGCCGGACCGGGACTAGCGGGAATAGGCACGAGCAGTACTTC.